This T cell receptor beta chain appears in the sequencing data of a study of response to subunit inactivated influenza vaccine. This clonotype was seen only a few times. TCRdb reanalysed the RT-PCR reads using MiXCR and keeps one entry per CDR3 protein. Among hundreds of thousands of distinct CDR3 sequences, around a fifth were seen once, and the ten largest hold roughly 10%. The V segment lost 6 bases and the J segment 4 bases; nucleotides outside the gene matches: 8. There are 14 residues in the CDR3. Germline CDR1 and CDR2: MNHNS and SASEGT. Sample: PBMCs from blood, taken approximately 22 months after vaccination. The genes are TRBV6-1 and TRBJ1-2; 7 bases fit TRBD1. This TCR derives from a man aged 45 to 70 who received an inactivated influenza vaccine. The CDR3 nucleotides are TGTGCCAGCAGCCCGACAGGGAGTAGCTATGGCTACACCTTC. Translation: CASSPTGSSYGYTF.